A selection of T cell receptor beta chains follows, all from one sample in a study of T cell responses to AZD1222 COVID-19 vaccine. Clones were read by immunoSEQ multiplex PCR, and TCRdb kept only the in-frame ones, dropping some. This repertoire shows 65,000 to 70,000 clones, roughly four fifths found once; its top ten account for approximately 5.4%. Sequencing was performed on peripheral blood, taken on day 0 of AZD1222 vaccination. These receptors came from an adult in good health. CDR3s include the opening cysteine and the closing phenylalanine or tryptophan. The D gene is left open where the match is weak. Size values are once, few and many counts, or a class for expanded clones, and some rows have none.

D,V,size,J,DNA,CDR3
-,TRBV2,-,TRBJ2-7,TGTGCCAGCAGTGAATACGCGGGCTCCTACGAGCAGTACTTC,CASSEYAGSYEQYF
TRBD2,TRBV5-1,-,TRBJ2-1,TGCGCCAGCAGTTCTAGCGGGGGGGTGTCCTACAATGAGCAGTTCTTC,CASSSSGGVSYNEQFF
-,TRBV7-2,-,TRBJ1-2,TGTGCCAGCAGCGGGTCCGGGACGGATAACTATGGCTACACCTTC,CASSGSGTDNYGYTF
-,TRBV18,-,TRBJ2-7,TGTGCCAGCTCACCGAGCGGTGGTAGGGCCCACGAGCAGTACTTC,CASSPSGGRAHEQYF
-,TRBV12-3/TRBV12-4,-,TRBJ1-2,TGTGCCAGCAGCCTGGGCGACGGCACCCCCTACACCTTC,CASSLGDGTPYTF
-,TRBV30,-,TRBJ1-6,TGTGCCTGGAGAAGCAGCTATAATTCACCCCTCCACTTT,CAWRSSYNSPLHF
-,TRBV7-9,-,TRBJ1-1,TGTGCCACCCGCCCGGGGGACCCAGGGATTGAAGCTTTCTTT,CATRPGDPGIEAFF
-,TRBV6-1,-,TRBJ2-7,TGTGCCAGCAGTGAAGCACTAGGCTCCTACGAGCAGTACTTC,CASSEALGSYEQYF
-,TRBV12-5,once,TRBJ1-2,TGTGCTAGTGGTTTGGCAGGGCGGTATGGCTACACCTTC,CASGLAGRYGYTF
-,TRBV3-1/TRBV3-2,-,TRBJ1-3,TGTGCCAGCTCCAGAGGCAGGGCTTTAGGAAACACCATATATTTT,CASSRGRALGNTIYF
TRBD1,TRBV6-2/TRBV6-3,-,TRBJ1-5,TGTGCCAGCAGTCGAGGGACAGGGGGCGGCAATCAGCCCCAGCATTTT,CASSRGTGGGNQPQHF
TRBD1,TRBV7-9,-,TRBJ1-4,TGTGCCAGCAGCCCTTGGACAGGGGGCGATGAAAAACTGTTTTTT,CASSPWTGGDEKLFF
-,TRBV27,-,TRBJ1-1,TGTGCCAGCAGTTTGTTGGGGGGGAACACTGAAGCTTTCTTT,CASSLLGGNTEAFF
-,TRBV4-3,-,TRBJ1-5,TGCGCCAGCAGCCAAGGTGCCGGGGAGAGGGGCAATCAGCCCCAGCATTTT,CASSQGAGERGNQPQHF
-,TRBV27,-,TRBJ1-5,TGTGCCAGCAGTGCGTTACTGGGGGGACATTTTAATCAGCCCCAGCATTTT,CASSALLGGHFNQPQHF
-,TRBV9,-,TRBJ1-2,TGTGCCAGCAGCGTAACAGACCTCTATGGCTACACCTTC,CASSVTDLYGYTF
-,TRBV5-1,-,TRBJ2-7,TGCGCCAGCAGCTCAGGAACTTACGAGCAGTACTTC,CASSSGTYEQYF
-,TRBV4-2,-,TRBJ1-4,TGTGCCAGCAGCCAAGGAACAGGGACTTCGACAAAACTGTTTTTT,CASSQGTGTSTKLFF
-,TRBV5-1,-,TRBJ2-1,TGCGCCAGCAGCGTCGGGACAAATACCTACAATGAGCAGTTCTTC,CASSVGTNTYNEQFF
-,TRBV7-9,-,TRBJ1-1,TGTGCCAGCAGGGGGACAAACACTGAAGCTTTCTTT,CASRGTNTEAFF
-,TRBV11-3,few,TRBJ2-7,TGTGCCAGCAGCTCCCCGGGACGGCCGACCTACGAGCAGTACTTC,CASSSPGRPTYEQYF
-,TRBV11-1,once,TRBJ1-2,TGTGCCAGCAGCTTAGCGGGGGTGAGGGACTATGGCTACACCTTC,CASSLAGVRDYGYTF
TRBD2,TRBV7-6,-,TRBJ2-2,TGTGCCAGCAGCTTAGGCGGGGGACCCACCGGGGAGCTGTTTTTT,CASSLGGGPTGELFF
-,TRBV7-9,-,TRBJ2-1,TGTGCCAGCAGCTCCCCGGACGGAGGATTCTACAATGAGCAGTTCTTC,CASSSPDGGFYNEQFF
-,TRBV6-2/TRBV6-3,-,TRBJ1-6,TGTGCCAGCAGTCTAACAGCAAATTCACCCCTCCACTTT,CASSLTANSPLHF
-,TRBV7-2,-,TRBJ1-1,TGTGCCAGCAGCCCCCGCCGTCAGGGAGGCACTGAAGCTTTCTTT,CASSPRRQGGTEAFF
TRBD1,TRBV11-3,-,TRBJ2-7,TGTGCCAGCAGACCCGGGACAGGGTTGGTTTACGAGCAGTACTTC,CASRPGTGLVYEQYF
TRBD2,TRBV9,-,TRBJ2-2,TGTGCCAGCAGCCCGGGACTAGCCACCGGGGAGCTGTTTTTT,CASSPGLATGELFF
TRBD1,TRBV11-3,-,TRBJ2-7,TGTGCCAGCAGCCCGACAGGGAGTTACTACGAGCAGTACTTC,CASSPTGSYYEQYF
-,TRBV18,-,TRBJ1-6,TGTGCCAGCTCACCATCGACAGGAAATTCACCCCTCCACTTT,CASSPSTGNSPLHF
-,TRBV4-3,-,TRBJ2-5,TGCGCCAGCAGCCAAGATGAGGGGGTGGAGGAGACCCAGTACTTC,CASSQDEGVEETQYF
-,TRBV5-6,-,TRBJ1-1,TGTGCCAGCAGCCCTCAGATCTCAGAGGGCACTGAAGCTTTCTTT,CASSPQISEGTEAFF
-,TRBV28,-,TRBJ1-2,TGTGCCAGCAGACCTTCAAGTAGGGTAGACTATGGCTACACCTTC,CASRPSSRVDYGYTF
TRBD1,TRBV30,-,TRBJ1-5,TGTGCCTGGAGTGGGACAGGGAACAATCAGCCCCAGCATTTT,CAWSGTGNNQPQHF
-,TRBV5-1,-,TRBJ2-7,TGCGCCAGCAGCTTGGTGGGCGGAGGCTACGAGCAGTACTTC,CASSLVGGGYEQYF
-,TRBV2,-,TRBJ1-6,TGTGCCACCCTGGTCAATTGGGGTTCACCCCTCCACTTT,CATLVNWGSPLHF
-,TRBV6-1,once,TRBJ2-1,TGTGCCAGCAGTGGTACGGCTAGCATAGTTATCGGGAACAATGAGCAGTTCTTC,CASSGTASIVIGNNEQFF
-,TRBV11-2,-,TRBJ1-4,TGTGCCAGCAGCTTTAGGTGGGGGACTAATGAAAAACTGTTTTTT,CASSFRWGTNEKLFF
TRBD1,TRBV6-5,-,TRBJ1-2,TGTGCCAGCAGTACGGGACAGGCGATTTACACCTTC,CASSTGQAIYTF
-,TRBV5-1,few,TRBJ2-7,TGCGCCAGCAGCAGAGAGGGTGGGGCCGGCTACGAGCAGTACTTC,CASSREGGAGYEQYF
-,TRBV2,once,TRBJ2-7,TGTGCCAGCCAGACAGGCTCCTACGAGCAGTACTTC,CASQTGSYEQYF
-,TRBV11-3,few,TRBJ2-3,TGTGCCAGCAGCTTAGGAGGGAGCACAGATACGCAGTATTTT,CASSLGGSTDTQYF
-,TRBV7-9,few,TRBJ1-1,TGTGCCAGCAGCGAAAGGGCAAACACTGAAGCTTTCTTT,CASSERANTEAFF
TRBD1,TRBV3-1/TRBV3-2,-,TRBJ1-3,TGTGCCAGCAGCCCCCAGGGGGGTTCTGGAAACACCATATATTTT,CASSPQGGSGNTIYF
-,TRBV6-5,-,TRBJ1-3,TGTGCCAGCAGCCCCCGGGGGTCTTCGGGAAACACCATATATTTT,CASSPRGSSGNTIYF
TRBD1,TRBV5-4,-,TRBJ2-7,TGTGCCAGCAGCTTGGCGACAGGGATGGGGAACGAGCAGTACTTC,CASSLATGMGNEQYF
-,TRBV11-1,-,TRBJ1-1,TGTGCCAGCAGCTCCATGAACACTGAAGCTTTCTTT,CASSSMNTEAFF
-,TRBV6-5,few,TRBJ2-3,TGTGCCAGCAGCCACCGGGCGGTCGATACGCAGTATTTT,CASSHRAVDTQYF
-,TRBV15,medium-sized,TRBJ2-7,TGTGCCACCAGGGAGGGTGGGAACCCCTACGAGCAGTACTTC,CATREGGNPYEQYF
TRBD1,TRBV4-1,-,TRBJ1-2,TGCGCCAGCAGCCAAGAGGACAGGAGGGGGACTAACTATGGCTACACCTTC,CASSQEDRRGTNYGYTF
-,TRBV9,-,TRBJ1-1,TGTGCCAGCAGCCCCAACGTCTACCGAGGACCTGAAGCTTTCTTT,CASSPNVYRGPEAFF
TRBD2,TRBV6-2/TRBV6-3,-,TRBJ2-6,TGTGCCAGCAGTCTAGCTAGCGGGGGGTTTGGGGCCAACGTCCTGACTTTC,CASSLASGGFGANVLTF
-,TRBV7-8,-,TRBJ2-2,TGTGCCAGCAGCTTATCCGGCAGTACGAACACCGGGGAGCTGTTTTTT,CASSLSGSTNTGELFF
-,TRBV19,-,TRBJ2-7,TGTGCCAGTAGTGACAGCTTCTTTAACTCCTACGAGCAGTACTTC,CASSDSFFNSYEQYF
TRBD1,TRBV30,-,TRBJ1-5,TGTGCCTGGGCGGGACAGGGAGTGGGTCAGCCCCAGCATTTT,CAWAGQGVGQPQHF
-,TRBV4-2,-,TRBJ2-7,TGTGCCAGCAGCCAGGAATTTAACGAGCAGTACTTC,CASSQEFNEQYF
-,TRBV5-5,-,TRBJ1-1,TGTGCCAGCAGCTTGAATAGGGGGAGAACTGAAGCTTTCTTT,CASSLNRGRTEAFF